This T cell receptor (beta chain) was recorded in a study of blood T cell repertoires in COVID-19. Study-wide context: Sites in the United States, Italy and Spain provided acute and convalescent COVID-19 samples. From T cells, B-cell-depleted T cells, or PBMCs came the material, which was cDNA or gDNA.

In Seattle, patients joined the study during active infection and were tracked longitudinally. The length of the CDR3 is 14 residues. Germline CDR1 GTSNPN, CDR2 SVGIG (reference sequence). Trimming at V came to 5 bases and at J to 4 bases, leaving 9 bases not matched to a gene. Clones were read by immunoSEQ multiplex PCR, and TCRdb kept only the in-frame ones, dropping some. The sample shows 210,000 or so clones, just under 90% of them seen only once. The receptor comes from a man under 40 with COVID-19, enrolled during active disease. This rearrangement joins TRBV30 to TRBJ2-5; TRBD1 aligns across 8 bases. Sequencing was carried out using peripheral blood. For the CDR3, the DNA is TGTGCCTGGGGTCCCAGGGGGCGCCTAGAGACCCAGTACTTC. It specifies CAWGPRGRLETQYF.